These 10 T cell receptor beta chains were sequenced from one sample in a study of response to subunit inactivated influenza vaccine. TCRdb redid the calling of the RT-PCR reads with MiXCR, one entry per CDR3 protein. Altogether about 780,000 distinct CDR3 sequences are present, approximately 17% being singletons, with the ten largest covering 11%. The sequences come from PBMCs from blood, collected about 5 days after vaccination. These receptors originate from a man in his forties or fifties who received an inactivated influenza vaccine.

The chain couples TRBV28 to TRBJ2-7; D possibly uses TRBD1 or TRBD2 (5 bases each). Germline V gives CDR1 MDHEN, CDR2 SYDVKM. V was trimmed by 6 bases and J by 4 bases, leaving 22 bases between them. The CDR3 contains 16 residues. CDR3 in DNA: TGTGCCAGCAGCTTGACTACTTCCTCGGGGCAATACGAGCAGTACTTC. The encoded protein is CASSLTTSSGQYEQYF.

The chain has TRBV2 and TRBJ1-5; D is unresolved. Trimming stripped 3 bases from V and 3 bases from J, with 9 bases between. Germline V lookup: CDR1 SNHLY, CDR2 FYNNEI. This CDR3 has 14 residues. CDR3 region: CASSEWGDNQPQHF. CDR3 coding DNA: TGTGCCAGCAGTGAGTGGGGTGACAATCAGCCCCAGCATTTT. The variable domain in full, completed from reference TRBV2 and TRBJ1-5, reads EPEVTQTPSHQVTQMGQEVILRCVPISNHLYFYWYRQILGQKVEFLVSFYNNEISEKSEIFDDQFSVERPDGSNFTLKIRSTKLEDSAMYFCASSEWGDNQPQHFGDGTRLSIL.

The chain uses TRBV20-1 and TRBJ1-5, with 7 positions matching TRBD1. The V and J ends lost 7 bases and 3 bases, in that order; junction bases with no gene match: 15. The CDR3 runs to 16 residues. Germline CDR1 and CDR2: DFQATT and SNEGSKA (reference sequence). CDR3 protein: CSVQRGGQPFNQPQHF. The DNA of the CDR3 is TGCAGTGTCCAGAGGGGGGGACAGCCTTTCAATCAGCCCCAGCATTTT.

This clonotype was seen a handful of times. The rearrangement joins TRBV4-2 to TRBJ1-2; unclear D gene. CDR1 and CDR2 (germline): LGHNA, YNFKEQ. V was cut by 1 base and J by 0 bases, with 9 bases left in between. There are 15 residues in the CDR3. The CDR3 nucleotides are TGTGCCAGCAGCCAAGTCCCCGAGGCTAACTATGGCTACACCTTC. Translation: CASSQVPEANYGYTF.

This clonotype was counted only a few times. The chain joins TRBV20-1 to TRBJ2-3; D unresolved. CDR3 length: 13 residues. Trimming removed 5 bases from V and 5 bases from J, with 14 bases in between. Germline V lookup: CDR1 DFQATT, CDR2 SNEGSKA (reference sequence). The CDR3 region is CSAPASWGDTQYF. CDR3 in DNA: TGCAGTGCTCCGGCCAGCTGGGGAGATACGCAGTATTTT.

The chain combines TRBV5-1 with TRBJ2-3; D gene ambiguous. The germline V gene has CDR1 SGHRS and CDR2 YFSETQ. Trimming took 0 bases from V and 3 from J, leaving 11 bases between them. CDR3 length: 15 amino acids. CDR3 nucleotides: TGCGCCAGCAGCTTGGTGGAGATACTAACAGATACGCAGTATTTT. This codes for CASSLVEILTDTQYF.

This clonotype was detected ten times or more. CDR3 DNA sequence: TGCGCCAGCAGCCAAGATGGGGGACAGAATAATTCACCCCTCCACTTT. Translated: CASSQDGGQNNSPLHF. The chain couples TRBV4-1 to TRBJ1-6, with TRBD1 matching over 7 bases. V lost 0 bases, J lost 5 bases, and 4 bases stayed unmatched. CDR1 and CDR2 (germline): MGHRA, YSYEKL. The CDR3 is 16 residues long.

V and J are TRBV7-2 and TRBJ2-3; 11 positions agree with TRBD2. The CDR3 loop spans 17 amino acids. The J segment lost 6 bases and the V segment lost 0 bases, leaving 8 bases of the junction unmatched. CDR1 is SGHTA, CDR2 FQGNSA, per germline. CDR3 bases: TGTGCCAGCAGCTTAGCTATGTCTAGCGGGAGGTTGGATACGCAGTATTTT. As protein: CASSLAMSSGRLDTQYF.

This clonotype appeared a few times. The rearrangement links TRBV7-2 to TRBJ2-7, with D perhaps matching TRBD2 (6 bases). The CDR3 is 14 residues long. Germline loops: CDR1 SGHTA, CDR2 FQGNSA. Trimming removed 2 bases at V and 5 bases at J, with 13 bases between. The CDR3 DNA reads TGTGCCAGCAGCTTACTCGCGGGACCTCACGAGCAGTACTTC. Protein: CASSLLAGPHEQYF.

The CDR3 reads CASTGQNQSPLHF. The CDR3 bases are TGTGCCAGCACCGGACAGAACCAATCACCCCTCCACTTT. This rearrangement joins TRBV7-2 to TRBJ1-6, with D possibly being TRBD1 (6 bases). Germline V CDR1 and CDR2: SGHTA, FQGNSA. The V and J ends lost 7 bases and 10 bases respectively, with 14 bases between them. This CDR3 has 13 residues.